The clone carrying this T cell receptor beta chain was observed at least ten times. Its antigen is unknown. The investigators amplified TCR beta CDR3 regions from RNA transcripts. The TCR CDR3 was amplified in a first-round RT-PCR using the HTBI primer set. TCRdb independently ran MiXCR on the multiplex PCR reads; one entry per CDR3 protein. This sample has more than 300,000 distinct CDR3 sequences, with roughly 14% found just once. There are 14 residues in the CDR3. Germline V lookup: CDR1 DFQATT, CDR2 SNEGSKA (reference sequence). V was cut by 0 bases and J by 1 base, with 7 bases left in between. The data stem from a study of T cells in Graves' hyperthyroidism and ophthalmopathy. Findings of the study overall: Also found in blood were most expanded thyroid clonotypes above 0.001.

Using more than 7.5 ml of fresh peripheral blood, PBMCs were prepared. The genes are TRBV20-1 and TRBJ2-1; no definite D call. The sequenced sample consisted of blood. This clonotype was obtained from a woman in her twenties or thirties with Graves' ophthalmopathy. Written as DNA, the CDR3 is TGCAGTGCTAGAGAGATGGAATCCTACAATGAGCAGTTCTTC. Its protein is CSAREMESYNEQFF.